This TCR beta chain emerged from a study of control samples from healthy donors and cancer patients. The germline V gene encodes CDR1 MNHEY and CDR2 SVGAGI. Trimming cost V 1 base and J 4 bases, with 7 bases left between them. There are 14 residues in the CDR3. Method: immunoSEQ multiplex PCR; TCRdb's copy keeps in-frame clones and lacks some. Of about 130,000 clones listed, around nine tenths are singletons. This clone has just one count. Sequences were obtained from blood. The gene calls are TRBV6-5 and TRBJ2-2, with unresolved D. This sequence was found in a middle-aged man in good health. The CDR3 loop is CASSYWLGTGELFF. The CDR3 bases are TGTGCCAGCAGTTACTGGTTGGGCACCGGGGAGCTGTTTTTT.